What follows are 5 T cell receptor beta chains derived from one specimen sequenced in a study of T cells in Graves' hyperthyroidism and ophthalmopathy. TCR beta CDR3 region amplification was performed from RNA transcripts. TCR CDR3 underwent first-round RT-PCR with the HTBI primer set. TCRdb analysed the multiplex PCR reads with MiXCR anew, one entry per CDR3 protein. This sample has about 420,000 distinct CDR3 sequences; about a sixth occur once, and the top ten carry roughly 7.7%. The specimen sequenced was blood. Receptor source: a young woman with Graves' hyperthyroidism.

V gene TRBV12-3 or TRBV12-4 combines with J gene TRBJ2-5; D unclear. This CDR3 comprises 14 residues. V shed 5 bases and J shed 2 bases, with 12 bases lying between them. CDR3 protein: CASSPRIFQETQYF. CDR3 bases: TGTGCCAGCAGTCCCCGGATATTTCAAGAGACCCAGTACTTC.

This clonotype was picked up many times. The V gene is TRBV11-3, the J gene TRBJ1-1, with no clear D. V was trimmed by 3 bases and J by 4 bases, leaving 9 bases between them. The CDR3 has 13 amino acids. Germline CDR1 and CDR2: SGHNT and YENEEA. The CDR3 nucleotides are TGTGCCAGCAGCTTTATTGAGGGCACTGAAGCTTTCTTT. Translated: CASSFIEGTEAFF.

This clonotype was detected ten times or more. The chain links TRBV19 to TRBJ2-1; 12 positions match TRBD2. This CDR3 spans 14 amino acids. With V trimmed by 6 bases and J by 8 bases, 5 bases remained unmatched. The germline V gene has CDR1 LNHDA and CDR2 SQIVND (reference sequence). This CDR3 is CASSPTSGSYEQFF. For the CDR3, the DNA is TGTGCCAGTAGCCCGACTAGCGGGAGTTATGAGCAGTTCTTC.

This clonotype was seen many times. The chain uses TRBV15 and TRBJ2-7; tentative D call: TRBD1 (5 bases). The CDR3 is 15 amino acids. Germline V gives CDR1 LNHNV, CDR2 YYDKDF (reference sequence). V lost 0 bases and J 3 bases, leaving 12 bases between the germline ends. CDR3 sequence (DNA): TGTGCCACCAGCAGAGATCCCGGACAATACTACGAGCAGTACTTC. Amino acids: CATSRDPGQYYEQYF.

This rearrangement joins TRBV11-2 to TRBJ2-6; no reliable D call. In germline, CDR1 is SGHAT, CDR2 FQNNGV. This CDR3 is 16 amino acids long. V lost 1 base, J lost 4 bases, and 11 bases lay in between. This chain's CDR3 is CASSLARSVGANVLTF. CDR3 DNA: TGTGCCAGCAGCTTAGCGCGATCAGTCGGGGCCAACGTCCTGACTTTC. Complete variable domain (other parts from reference TRBV11-2 and TRBJ2-6): EAGVAQSPRYKIIEKRQSVAFWCNPISGHATLYWYQQILGQGPKLLIQFQNNGVVDDSQLPKDRFSAERLKGVDSTLKIQPAKLEDSAVYLCASSLARSVGANVLTFGAGSRLTVL.